The clone carrying this T cell receptor beta chain was detected many times. This CDR3 is built from 15 residues. After removal of 6 bases from V and 0 bases from J, the junction contained 7 bases not matched to a gene. The sample is drawn from a study of T-cell reconstitution after alpha-beta-depleted transplantation in children. The library targeted TCRbeta and was prepared with unique molecular identifiers. TCRdb analysed the PCR reads with MiXCR anew, one entry per CDR3 protein. Of some 640,000 distinct CDR3 sequences listed, around 17% were seen once; the top ten hold 1.1%. The specimen was PBMCs from the stem cell graft donor, collected from the stem cell graft. V and J are TRBV12-3 or TRBV12-4 and TRBJ1-1; 7 bases line up with TRBD1. This receptor was identified in a human donor who donated a stem cell graft to a child with acute myeloid leukemia. CDR3 coding DNA: TGTGCCAGCAGGGCCGAAGACAGGGTGAACACTGAAGCTTTCTTT. Translated, it gives CASRAEDRVNTEAFF.